This T cell receptor beta chain was obtained from a study of shared clonotypes between healthy human individuals. Study-wide findings and caveats: What naive subsets generally showed was a larger estimated richness than memory subsets showed. Donor clonotype sharing was expected to depend on sequencing depth. Collection of samples was limited to blood; tissue repertoires likely differ.

Turning to this clone: Its antigen is undetermined.

CDR1 SQVTM and CDR2 ANQGSEA come from the germline V gene. V dropped 3 bases and J dropped 5 bases, with 17 bases sitting between them. This CDR3 has 14 amino acids. Measured with immunoSEQ multiplex PCR; TCRdb has only the in-frame clones, and not every one. The sample shows about a million clones, around 77% of them seen only once. The receptor was isolated from a man aged 18 to 30 in good health. Some clones in this sample may be carry-over from other donors' samples. The source material was memory CD4+ T cells from PBMCs. As to subset: CD45RA-negative fraction. The V and J genes are TRBV29-1 and TRBJ2-7; weak D call: TRBD1 (6 bases). The CDR3 protein is CSVDPTGNGHEQYF. As DNA, the CDR3 is TGCAGCGTTGACCCTACAGGGAACGGTCACGAGCAGTACTTC.